This T cell receptor beta chain was sequenced during a study of cytomegalovirus exposure and HLA in healthy donors. Repertoires were generated with immunoSEQ multiplex PCR, while TCRdb's copy carries only in-frame clones and drops some. The table records hundreds of thousands of clones, approximately 87% of them present only once. Findings and limits, study-wide: Cytomegalovirus association was listed for 164 TCR beta chains. In vitro confirmation showed a few CMV-associated chains to be CMV antigen specific.

In the case of this clone: Its antigen is as yet unknown.

The CDR3 loop spans 16 amino acids. V shed 4 bases, J shed 8 bases, and the junction held 10 bases outside the gene matches. Germline V gene sequence: CDR1 SGHTA, CDR2 FQGNSA. Sequenced sample: PBMCs. The chain recombines TRBV7-2 with TRBJ2-1, with 11 bases aligning to TRBD2. This TCR was recovered from a man aged 18-30 years in good health and CMV-seronegative. This CDR3 reads CASSSNLLAGVDEQFF. The CDR3 DNA follows: TGTGCCAGCAGCTCCAACCTACTAGCGGGAGTGGATGAGCAGTTCTTC.